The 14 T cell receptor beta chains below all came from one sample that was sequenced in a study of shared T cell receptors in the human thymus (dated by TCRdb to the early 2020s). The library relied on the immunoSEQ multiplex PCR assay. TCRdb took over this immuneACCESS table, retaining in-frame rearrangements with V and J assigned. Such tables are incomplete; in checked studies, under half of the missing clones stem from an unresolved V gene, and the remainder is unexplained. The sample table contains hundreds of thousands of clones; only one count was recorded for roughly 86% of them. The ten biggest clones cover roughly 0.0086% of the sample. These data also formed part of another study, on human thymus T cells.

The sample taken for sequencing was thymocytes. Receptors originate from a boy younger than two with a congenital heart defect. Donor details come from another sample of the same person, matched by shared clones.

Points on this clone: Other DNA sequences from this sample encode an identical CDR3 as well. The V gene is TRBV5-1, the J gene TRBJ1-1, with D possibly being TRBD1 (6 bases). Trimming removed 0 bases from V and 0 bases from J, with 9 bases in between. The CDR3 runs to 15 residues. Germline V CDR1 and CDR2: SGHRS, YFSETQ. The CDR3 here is CASSLGQGLNTEAFF. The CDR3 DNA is TGCGCCAGCAGCTTGGGCCAGGGGCTGAACACTGAAGCTTTCTTT. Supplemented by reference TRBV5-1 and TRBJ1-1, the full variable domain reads KAGVTQTPRYLIKTRGQQVTLSCSPISGHRSVSWYQQTPGQGLQFLFEYFSETQRNKGNFPGRFSGRQFSNSRSEMNVSTLELGDSALYLCASSLGQGLNTEAFFGQGTRLTVV.

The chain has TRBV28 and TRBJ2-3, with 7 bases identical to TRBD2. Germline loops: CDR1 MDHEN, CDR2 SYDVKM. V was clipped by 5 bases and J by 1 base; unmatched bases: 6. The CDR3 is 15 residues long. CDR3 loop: CASSQLAGRTDTQYF. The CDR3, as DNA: TGTGCCAGCAGTCAATTAGCGGGTCGCACAGATACGCAGTATTTT.

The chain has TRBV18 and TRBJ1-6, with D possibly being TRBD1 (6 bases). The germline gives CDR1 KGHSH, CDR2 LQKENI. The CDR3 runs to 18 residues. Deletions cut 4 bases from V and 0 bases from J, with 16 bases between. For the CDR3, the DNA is TGTGCCAGCTCACACGCCCCGACAGGTAGCTCCTATAATTCACCCCTCCACTTT. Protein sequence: CASSHAPTGSSYNSPLHF.

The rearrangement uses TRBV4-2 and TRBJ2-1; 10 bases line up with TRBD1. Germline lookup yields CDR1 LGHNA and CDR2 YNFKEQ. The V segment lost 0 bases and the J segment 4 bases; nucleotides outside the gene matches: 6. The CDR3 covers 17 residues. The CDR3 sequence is CASSQEEPGQGYNEQFF. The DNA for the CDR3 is TGTGCCAGCAGCCAAGAAGAACCGGGACAGGGGTACAATGAGCAGTTCTTC.

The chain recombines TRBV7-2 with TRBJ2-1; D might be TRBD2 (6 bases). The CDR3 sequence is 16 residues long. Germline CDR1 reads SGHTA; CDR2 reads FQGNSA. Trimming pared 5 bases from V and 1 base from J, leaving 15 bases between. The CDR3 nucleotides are TGTGCCAGCAGCGCCCGACTAGGCTTATCCTACAATGAGCAGTTCTTC. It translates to CASSARLGLSYNEQFF.

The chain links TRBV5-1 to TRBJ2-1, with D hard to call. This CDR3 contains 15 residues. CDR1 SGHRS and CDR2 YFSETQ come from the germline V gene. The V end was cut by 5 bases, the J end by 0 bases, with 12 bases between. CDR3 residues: CASRVIYSSYNEQFF. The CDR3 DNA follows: TGCGCCAGCAGGGTCATATATAGCTCCTACAATGAGCAGTTCTTC.

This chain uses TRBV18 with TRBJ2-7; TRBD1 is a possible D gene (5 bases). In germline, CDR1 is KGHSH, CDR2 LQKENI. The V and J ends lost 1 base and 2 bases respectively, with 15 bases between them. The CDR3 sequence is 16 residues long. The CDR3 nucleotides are TGTGCCAGCTCACCACAGCAGGGTCCTTTGGCCTACGAGCAGTACTTC. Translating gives CASSPQQGPLAYEQYF.

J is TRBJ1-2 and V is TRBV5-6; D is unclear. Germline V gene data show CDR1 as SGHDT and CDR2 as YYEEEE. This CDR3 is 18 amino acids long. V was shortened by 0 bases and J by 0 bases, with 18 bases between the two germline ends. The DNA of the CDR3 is TGTGCCAGCAGCTTGGGACATCGCTCTCTCTTTACTAACTATGGCTACACCTTC. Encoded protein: CASSLGHRSLFTNYGYTF.

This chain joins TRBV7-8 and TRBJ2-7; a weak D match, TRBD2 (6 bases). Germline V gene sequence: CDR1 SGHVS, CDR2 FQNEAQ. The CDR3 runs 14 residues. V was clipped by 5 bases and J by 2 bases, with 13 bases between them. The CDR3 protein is CASSPGVYPYEQYF. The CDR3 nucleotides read TGTGCCAGCAGCCCGGGGGTCTACCCCTACGAGCAGTACTTC. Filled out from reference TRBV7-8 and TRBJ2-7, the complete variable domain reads GAGVSQSPRYKVAKRGQDVALRCDPISGHVSLFWYQQALGQGPEFLTYFQNEAQLDKSGLPSDRFFAERPEGSVSTLKIQRTQQEDSAVYLCASSPGVYPYEQYFGPGTRLTVT.

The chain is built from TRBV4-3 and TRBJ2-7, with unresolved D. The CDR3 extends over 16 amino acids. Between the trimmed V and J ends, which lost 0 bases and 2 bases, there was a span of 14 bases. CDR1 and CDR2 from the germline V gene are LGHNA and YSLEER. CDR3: CASSQERRLTTYEQYF. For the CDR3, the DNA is TGCGCCAGCAGCCAAGAGAGGCGGTTAACTACCTACGAGCAGTACTTC.

The CDR3 sequence: CASSLARYQETQYF. Here the CDR3 DNA reads TGTGCCAGCAGCTTAGCGCGCTACCAAGAGACCCAGTACTTC. The rearrangement uses TRBV7-9 and TRBJ2-5; D is unclear. V was shortened by 0 bases and J by 0 bases, with 5 bases between the two germline ends. The CDR3 runs to 14 residues. The germline CDR1 and CDR2 sequences are SEHNR and FQNEAQ (reference sequence). The whole variable domain, filled in from reference TRBV7-9 and TRBJ2-5, reads DTGVSQNPRHKITKRGQNVTFRCDPISEHNRLYWYRQTLGQGPEFLTYFQNEAQLEKSRLLSDRFSAERPKGSFSTLEIQRTEQGDSAMYLCASSLARYQETQYFGPGTRLLVL.

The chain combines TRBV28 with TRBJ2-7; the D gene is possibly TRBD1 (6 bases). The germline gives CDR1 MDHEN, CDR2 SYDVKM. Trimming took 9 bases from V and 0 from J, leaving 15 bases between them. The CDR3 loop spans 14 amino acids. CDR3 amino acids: CARSDRSLSYEQYF. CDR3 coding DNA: TGTGCCAGATCCGACAGGAGCCTCTCCTACGAGCAGTACTTC. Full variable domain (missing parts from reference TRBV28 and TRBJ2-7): DVKVTQSSRYLVKRTGEKVFLECVQDMDHENMFWYRQDPGLGLRLIYFSYDVKMKEKGDIPEGYSVSREKKERFSLILESASTNQTSMYLCARSDRSLSYEQYFGPGTRLTVT.

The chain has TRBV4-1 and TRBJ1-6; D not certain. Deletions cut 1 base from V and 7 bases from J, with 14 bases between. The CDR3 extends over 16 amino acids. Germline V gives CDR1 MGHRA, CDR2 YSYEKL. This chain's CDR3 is CASSQVQTGVNSPLHF. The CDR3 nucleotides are TGCGCCAGCAGCCAAGTTCAAACCGGGGTCAATTCACCCCTCCACTTT.

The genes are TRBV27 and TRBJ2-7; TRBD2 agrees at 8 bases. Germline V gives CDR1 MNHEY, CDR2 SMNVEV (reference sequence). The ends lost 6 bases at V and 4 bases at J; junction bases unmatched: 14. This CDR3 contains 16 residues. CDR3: CASRKSGRALAYEQYF. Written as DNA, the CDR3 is TGTGCCAGCAGGAAATCCGGGAGGGCCTTGGCGTACGAGCAGTACTTC.